These 30 T cell receptor beta chains were sequenced from one sample in a study of blood T cell repertoires in COVID-19. The protocol was immunoSEQ multiplex PCR, while the TCRdb copy is restricted to in-frame clones and leaves out a portion. This repertoire shows nearly 200,000 clones, 80% to 85% found once; its top ten account for less than 9.5%. Sequenced material: PBMCs or T cells enriched from blood (not recorded which). Source of these receptors: a man aged 35-49 years who had recovered from COVID-19.

The gene calls are TRBV15 and TRBJ1-1; D might be TRBD1 (5 bases). The CDR3 is 12 amino acids. The germline gives CDR1 LNHNV, CDR2 YYDKDF (reference sequence). Trimming stripped 5 bases from V and 8 bases from J, with 12 bases between. CDR3 DNA sequence: TGTGCCACCAGCCCGGGCAGGGCAGAAGCTTTCTTT. Its protein product is CATSPGRAEAFF. The complete variable domain, with remaining parts taken from reference TRBV15 and TRBJ1-1, reads DAMVIQNPRYQVTQFGKPVTLSCSQTLNHNVMYWYQQKSSQAPKLLFHYYDKDFNNEADTPDNFQSRRPNTSFCFLDIRSPGLGDTAMYLCATSPGRAEAFFGQGTRLTVV.

The chain carries TRBV5-1 and TRBJ2-7; D unresolved. V was clipped by 0 bases and J by 0 bases, with 7 bases between them. The CDR3 loop spans 14 amino acids. Per the germline V gene, CDR1 is SGHRS and CDR2 is YFSETQ. CDR3 DNA sequence: TGCGCCAGCAGCTTGGGTGCAGGCTCCTACGAGCAGTACTTC. Translated: CASSLGAGSYEQYF.

This chain links TRBV3-1 (or the pseudogene TRBV3-2) with TRBJ2-5; 9 bases are shared with TRBD2. From germline, CDR1 is LGHDT and CDR2 YNNKEL (reference sequence). This CDR3 is 20 amino acids long. With V trimmed by 1 base and J by 5 bases, 20 bases remained unmatched. CDR3 loop: CASSQGRTSWRGGYIETQYF. The DNA of the CDR3 is TGTGCCAGCAGCCAAGGCCGAACCAGCTGGCGGGGGGGATATATCGAGACCCAGTACTTC.

The chain combines TRBV5-4 with TRBJ1-1; 8 bases match TRBD1. With V trimmed by 7 bases and J by 1 base, 6 bases remained unmatched. The CDR3 contains 14 residues. CDR1 is SGHNT, CDR2 YYREEE, per germline (reference sequence). This CDR3 reads CASGPGTGNTEAFF. CDR3 DNA: TGTGCCAGCGGGCCAGGGACAGGGAACACTGAAGCTTTCTTT.

CDR3 DNA: TGTGCCAGCAGTGTGACTAGCGGGCGTTTTGTGGGGACCCAGTACTTC. Its protein is CASSVTSGRFVGTQYF. The chain is built from TRBV25-1 and TRBJ2-5; 10 bases map to TRBD2. Trimming removed 4 bases from V and 7 bases from J; junction bases left unmatched: 12. The CDR3 consists of 16 residues. From germline, CDR1 is MGHDK and CDR2 SYGVNS.

The rearrangement joins TRBV30 to TRBJ1-2; perhaps TRBD1 as D (5 bases). Germline V lookup: CDR1 GTSNPN, CDR2 SVGIG (reference sequence). This CDR3 comprises 12 residues. V lost 4 bases to trimming and J lost 5 bases, with 11 bases between them. In DNA form, the CDR3 reads TGTGCCTGGACCGTGGGGGGTTATGGCTACACCTTC. Amino acid sequence: CAWTVGGYGYTF.

The J gene is TRBJ2-2, the V gene TRBV27, with 12 bases aligning to TRBD1. V shed 6 bases, J shed 0 bases, and the junction held 11 bases outside the gene matches. The CDR3 is made up of 19 amino acids. Germline loops: CDR1 MNHEY, CDR2 SMNVEV (reference sequence). The CDR3 protein is CASSHRDRGLGTNTGELFF. CDR3 nucleotide sequence: TGTGCCAGCAGCCACCGGGACAGGGGGCTGGGTACGAACACCGGGGAGCTGTTTTTT.

The chain carries TRBV7-9 and TRBJ1-4; no definite D call. Germline V gene lookup returns CDR1 SEHNR and CDR2 FQNEAQ (reference sequence). This CDR3 comprises 16 residues. V was shortened by 3 bases and J by 8 bases, with 19 bases between the two germline ends. The CDR3, as DNA: TGTGCCAGCAGCTTCTCTCGATTAGGTCGAGGAGAAAAACTGTTTTTT. This codes for CASSFSRLGRGEKLFF.

In this sample, this clone turned up once. The chain is built from TRBV28 and TRBJ2-1; D is possibly TRBD2 (6 bases). Germline V gene sequence: CDR1 MDHEN, CDR2 SYDVKM. V lost 1 base, J lost 1 base, and 14 bases lay in between. This CDR3 contains 17 residues. The CDR3 loop reads CASSLYGRGLSYNEQFF. The CDR3 bases are TGTGCCAGCAGTTTATATGGTCGGGGACTGTCCTACAATGAGCAGTTCTTC.

The CDR3 is CATSRSDRYSNQPQHF. CDR3 DNA: TGTGCCACCAGCAGATCCGACAGGTATAGCAATCAGCCCCAGCATTTT. The chain carries TRBV15 and TRBJ1-5; perhaps TRBD1 as D (6 bases). Germline CDR1 is LNHNV and CDR2 is YYDKDF (reference sequence). Trimming removed 2 bases from V and 0 bases from J, with 11 bases in between. CDR3 length: 16 residues. Using reference TRBV15 and TRBJ1-5 for the parts outside the CDR3, the full variable domain is DAMVIQNPRYQVTQFGKPVTLSCSQTLNHNVMYWYQQKSSQAPKLLFHYYDKDFNNEADTPDNFQSRRPNTSFCFLDIRSPGLGDTAMYLCATSRSDRYSNQPQHFGDGTRLSIL.

A few counts support this clone. The V and J genes are TRBV5-1 and TRBJ1-2; D gene ambiguous. The germline V gene has CDR1 SGHRS and CDR2 YFSETQ. The CDR3 covers 14 residues. Trimming left V 0 bases short and J 4 bases short, with 10 bases between. The CDR3 sequence: CASSLADTSYGYTF. CDR3 sequence (DNA): TGCGCCAGCAGCTTGGCCGACACCTCCTATGGCTACACCTTC.

The chain links TRBV28 to TRBJ1-2; D is possibly TRBD1 (5 bases). CDR3 length equals 14 residues. V dropped 5 bases and J dropped 5 bases, with 15 bases sitting between them. Looked up from germline, CDR1 is MDHEN and CDR2 is SYDVKM. Written as DNA, the CDR3 is TGTGCCAGCAGTCATCGTTTGGGGCGGTATGGCTACACCTTC. This codes for CASSHRLGRYGYTF.

This clone was found once. This chain connects TRBV6-6 to TRBJ1-5; the match to TRBD1 covers 8 bases. CDR3 length: 14 residues. From germline, CDR1 is MNHNY and CDR2 SVGAGI (reference sequence). With V trimmed by 7 bases and J by 0 bases, 2 bases remained unmatched. The CDR3 is CASTDRGSNQPQHF. As DNA, the CDR3 is TGTGCCAGCACCGACAGGGGTAGCAATCAGCCCCAGCATTTT.

The CDR3, as DNA: TGTGCCAGCAGCCCAGGCTCAGGGTTCATACAGTACTTC. Residues: CASSPGSGFIQYF. The V gene is TRBV3-1 (or the pseudogene TRBV3-2), the J gene TRBJ2-7; TRBD1 might be the D (5 bases). This CDR3 spans 13 amino acids. Trimming took off 4 bases at V and 10 bases at J, with 17 bases between the two ends. Germline assignment: CDR1 LGHDT and CDR2 YNNKEL (reference sequence).

This chain connects TRBV4-1 to TRBJ2-7; 9 bases are a match to TRBD1. This CDR3 has 14 amino acids. Germline V gene lookup returns CDR1 MGHRA and CDR2 YSYEKL. V gave up 4 bases and J gave up 5 bases; unmatched junction bases: 6. The CDR3 loop is CASSLEGTGNEQYF. CDR3 nucleotide sequence: TGCGCCAGCAGCCTGGAAGGGACAGGGAACGAGCAGTACTTC.

The chain employs TRBV11-2 and TRBJ2-1; 7 nucleotides align to TRBD2. V lost 0 bases, J lost 3 bases, and 5 bases stayed unmatched. CDR3 length equals 16 residues. Germline V CDR1 and CDR2: SGHAT, FQNNGV. The chain's CDR3 is CASSLDTRGSYNEQFF. For the CDR3, the DNA is TGTGCCAGCAGCTTAGATACGCGGGGGAGCTACAATGAGCAGTTCTTC.

This sequence joins TRBV28 and TRBJ1-4; D possibly corresponds to TRBD1 (5 bases). Per the germline V gene, CDR1 is MDHEN and CDR2 is SYDVKM. The CDR3 totals 14 residues. Trimming shortened V by 7 bases and J by 6 bases, and 15 bases separated the two germline ends. CDR3 coding DNA: TGTGCCAGCACTGGGACTCCGGGAGATGAAAAACTGTTTTTT. It translates to CASTGTPGDEKLFF.

This sequence joins TRBV7-9 and TRBJ2-7, with 9 bases lining up with TRBD1. The CDR3 sequence is 17 residues long. The trim removed 4 bases at V and 2 bases at J, leaving 12 bases unmatched. The germline V gene has CDR1 SEHNR and CDR2 FQNEAQ (reference sequence). CDR3 protein: CASSWTGTGISPYEQYF. DNA for the CDR3: TGTGCCAGCAGCTGGACCGGGACAGGGATATCTCCCTACGAGCAGTACTTC. The full variable domain, its missing parts supplied by reference TRBV7-9 and TRBJ2-7, is DTGVSQNPRHKITKRGQNVTFRCDPISEHNRLYWYRQTLGQGPEFLTYFQNEAQLEKSRLLSDRFSAERPKGSFSTLEIQRTEQGDSAMYLCASSWTGTGISPYEQYFGPGTRLTVT.

This chain uses TRBV4-3 with TRBJ1-5; 7 bases are a match to TRBD1. This CDR3 has 15 amino acids. V lost 0 bases and J lost 2; bases outside the gene matches: 1. The V gene's germline CDR1 is LGHNA and CDR2 YSLEER. The DNA of the CDR3 is TGCGCCAGCAGCCAAGATGGACAGGGCAATCAGCCCCAGCATTTT. Translating it yields CASSQDGQGNQPQHF.

The V gene is TRBV9, the J gene TRBJ1-2, with 7 bases aligning to TRBD1. CDR1 is SGDLS, CDR2 YYNGEE, per germline. The CDR3 contains 16 residues. The junction had 9 bases not matched to a gene; V was cut back by 0 bases and J by 4 bases. This CDR3 reads CASSVAGEQGTYGYTF. CDR3 in DNA: TGTGCCAGCAGCGTAGCCGGGGAACAGGGGACCTATGGCTACACCTTC.

The rearrangement joins TRBV29-1 to TRBJ2-7; D is possibly TRBD1 (7 bases). Germline V lookup: CDR1 SQVTM, CDR2 ANQGSEA. The CDR3 has 12 amino acids. V lost 5 bases to trimming and J lost 2 bases, with 10 bases between them. For the CDR3, the DNA is TGCAGCGTTCAGGGGGGCACCTACGAGCAGTACTTC. Protein product: CSVQGGTYEQYF.

The CDR3 DNA sequence: TGCGCCAGCAGCTCGACCCTGACAGGGACCCTGGGAAACACCATATATTTT. It yields the protein CASSSTLTGTLGNTIYF. This rearrangement joins TRBV5-1 to TRBJ1-3; TRBD1 aligns across 7 bases. Per the germline V gene, CDR1 is SGHRS and CDR2 is YFSETQ. V trimming: 3 bases; J trimming: 4 bases; junction bases outside the gene matches: 13. The CDR3 is 17 amino acids.

The genes are TRBV5-4 and TRBJ1-2; 10 bases fit TRBD1. Germline V gives CDR1 SGHNT, CDR2 YYREEE (reference sequence). V lost 2 bases and J lost 5; bases outside the gene matches: 9. This CDR3 is built from 16 residues. DNA of the CDR3: TGTGCCAGCAGCTTAGGACAGGGGGTTAATAGGTATGGCTACACCTTC. This codes for CASSLGQGVNRYGYTF.

This clone has only a few counts. The chain carries TRBV7-3 and TRBJ2-7; TRBD2 is a possible D gene (5 bases). Germline V lookup: CDR1 SGHTA, CDR2 FQGTGA. The CDR3 totals 15 residues. The germline V and J ends were trimmed by 0 bases and 5 bases, with 14 bases remaining between them. CDR3 sequence: CASSLTFNGEHEQYF. The CDR3 DNA sequence: TGTGCCAGCAGCTTAACGTTTAACGGGGAACACGAGCAGTACTTC. Full variable domain (rest looked up from reference TRBV7-3 and TRBJ2-7): GAGVSQTPSNKVTEKGKYVELRCDPISGHTALYWYRQSLGQGPEFLIYFQGTGAADDSGLPNDRFFAVRPEGSVSTLKIQRTERGDSAVYLCASSLTFNGEHEQYFGPGTRLTVT.

The chain combines TRBV28 with TRBJ1-3; maybe TRBD1 (6 bases). The CDR3 covers 14 residues. Germline CDR1 MDHEN, CDR2 SYDVKM. The V gene lost 8 bases and the J gene lost 0 bases, with 11 bases spanning the gap. The CDR3 DNA follows: TGTGCCAGCCTTACGGACAGCTCTGGAAACACCATATATTTT. Protein sequence: CASLTDSSGNTIYF.

V gene TRBV3-1 (or the pseudogene TRBV3-2) combines with J gene TRBJ1-2, with D perhaps TRBD1 (6 bases). Per germline, CDR1 LGHDT and CDR2 YNNKEL (reference sequence). With 5 bases removed from V and 6 bases from J, the gap between germline ends came to 25 bases. The CDR3 spans 17 residues. The chain's CDR3 is CASSAWRGGAEKDGYTF. CDR3 DNA: TGTGCCAGCAGCGCCTGGCGGGGGGGGGCCGAAAAGGATGGCTACACCTTC.

This clone was seen more than once but under ten times. J is TRBJ1-3 and V is TRBV25-1, with TRBD1 matching over 12 bases. Germline V lookup: CDR1 MGHDK, CDR2 SYGVNS. V was clipped by 0 bases and J by 4 bases; unmatched bases: 4. CDR3 length: 17 amino acids. CDR3 coding DNA: TGTGCCAGCAGTGAATACCGGGACAGGGGGCGCGGAAACACCATATATTTT. Its translation: CASSEYRDRGRGNTIYF. The variable domain in full, with the rest retrieved from reference TRBV25-1 and TRBJ1-3, is EADIYQTPRYLVIGTGKKITLECSQTMGHDKMYWYQQDPGMELHLIHYSYGVNSTEKGDLSSESTVSRIRTEHFPLTLESARPSHTSQYLCASSEYRDRGRGNTIYFGEGSWLTVV.

This chain joins TRBV3-1 (or the pseudogene TRBV3-2) and TRBJ1-6; 7 bases line up with TRBD1. The CDR3 length is 15 residues. V lost 4 bases and J lost 5; bases outside the gene matches: 5. Germline CDR1 LGHDT, CDR2 YNNKEL (reference sequence). CDR3 residues: CASSRRDRNNSPLHF. CDR3 coding DNA: TGTGCCAGCAGCCGACGGGACAGAAATAATTCACCCCTCCACTTT.

This sequence joins TRBV28 and TRBJ1-4; 10 positions match TRBD1. Germline V gene lookup returns CDR1 MDHEN and CDR2 SYDVKM. The CDR3 consists of 15 residues. After removal of 5 bases from V and 10 bases from J, the junction contained 10 bases not matched to a gene. CDR3 sequence reads: CASSNRQGAVGKLFF. The CDR3 DNA sequence: TGTGCCAGCAGTAACAGACAGGGGGCTGTAGGAAAACTGTTTTTT.

This clone has just one count. The chain recombines TRBV9 with TRBJ1-1; 11 nucleotides align to TRBD1. This CDR3 has 15 residues. Germline values: CDR1 SGDLS, CDR2 YYNGEE. Trimming removed 4 bases from V and 5 bases from J; junction bases left unmatched: 7. The CDR3 loop reads CASSQTGQGGTEAFF. The CDR3, as DNA: TGTGCCAGCAGCCAAACGGGACAGGGGGGAACTGAAGCTTTCTTT.